This paragraph reports one TCR beta chain. Antigen unknown. The data belong to a study of cytomegalovirus exposure and HLA in healthy donors. Study context: From HLA-typed donors, an early data release held tens of millions of unique TCRs. Assignment to the Caucasian-associated ancestry cluster applied to around 76% of the approximately 400 genotyped donors. Overall study results and limits: Among TCR sequences, most were rare, though some public TCRs appeared in many donors.

PCR employed 60 Vbeta and 13 Jbeta primers. TCRdb's copy holds only in-frame clones and misses some; the assay was immunoSEQ multiplex PCR. The sample holds approximately 100,000 clones, approximately 80% seen once. This receptor was obtained from a female donor in good health and CMV-seropositive. The sequenced material came from PBMCs.

The CDR3 nucleotides read TGTGCCAGTAGTTCGGCTAGCGGGAGGTTGACCGGGGAGCTGTTTTTT. The encoded protein is CASSSASGRLTGELFF. This chain joins TRBV19 and TRBJ2-2, with TRBD2 matching 11 bases. The V gene's germline CDR1 is LNHDA and CDR2 SQIVND (reference sequence). V was pared by 5 bases and J by 5 bases, with 7 bases of the junction left unmatched. The CDR3 is made up of 16 amino acids.